The 25 T cell receptor beta chains listed next were all sequenced from one sample in a study of blood T cell repertoires in COVID-19. Repertoires were generated with immunoSEQ multiplex PCR, while TCRdb's copy carries only in-frame clones and drops some. The sample has about 60,000 clones, about three quarters seen once. The material sequenced was peripheral blood. These receptors were taken from a man under 40 with COVID-19, enrolled during active disease.

This chain joins TRBV7-2 and TRBJ2-5; the match to TRBD2 covers 10 bases. Germline V gives CDR1 SGHTA, CDR2 FQGNSA. The CDR3 loop spans 14 amino acids. Unmatched junction bases numbered 5, after V lost 6 bases and J lost 4 bases. The CDR3 bases are TGTGCCAGCAGTCCGACTAGCGGGCTAGAGACCCAGTACTTC. Translation: CASSPTSGLETQYF.

J is TRBJ2-6 and V is TRBV19; the match to TRBD2 covers 7 bases. The CDR3 has 14 residues. The germline gives CDR1 LNHDA, CDR2 SQIVND (reference sequence). V lost 5 bases, J lost 2 bases, and 0 bases stayed unmatched. The DNA of the CDR3 is TGTGCCAGTAGTGCGGGGGCTGGGGCCAACGTCCTGACTTTC. Translation: CASSAGAGANVLTF.

The chain links TRBV4-3 to TRBJ1-6; tentatively, D is TRBD1 (6 bases). The ends were cut back, 0 bases at V and 11 bases at J, with 14 bases in the middle. The CDR3 is made up of 15 amino acids. Germline CDR1 reads LGHNA; CDR2 reads YSLEER. The CDR3 sequence: CASSQEGQGRTPLHF. Here the CDR3 DNA reads TGCGCCAGCAGCCAAGAGGGCCAGGGGCGAACACCCCTCCACTTT.

By proportion, this clone is medium-sized (0.01 to 0.1%). V is TRBV5-5 and J is TRBJ2-7; TRBD2 agrees at 7 bases. Germline V gives CDR1 SGHKS, CDR2 YYEKEE (reference sequence). The CDR3 is made up of 15 amino acids. The V gene end was trimmed by 1 base and the J gene end by 3 bases; junction bases not matched to a gene: 7. The CDR3 spells CASSLITGGGYEQYF. DNA of the CDR3: TGTGCCAGCAGCTTGATAACGGGAGGTGGCTACGAGCAGTACTTC.

The V gene is TRBV7-2, the J gene TRBJ1-5; maybe TRBD1 (5 bases). Trimming shortened V by 6 bases and J by 4 bases, and 13 bases separated the two germline ends. The germline V gene has CDR1 SGHTA and CDR2 FQGNSA. This CDR3 region has 14 residues. For the CDR3, the DNA is TGTGCCAGCAGTGGAGCGGGGCGGAATCAGCCCCAGCATTTT. This gives the protein CASSGAGRNQPQHF.

In this sample, this clone turned up a few times. The chain combines TRBV6-4 with TRBJ2-3; D might be TRBD2 (6 bases). Germline V gene sequence: CDR1 MRHNA, CDR2 SNTAGT. V dropped 5 bases and J dropped 0 bases, with 6 bases sitting between them. The CDR3 is 13 residues long. The CDR3 sequence: CASSSGSTDTQYF. The CDR3 nucleotides are TGTGCCAGCAGTAGCGGGAGCACAGATACGCAGTATTTT.

J is TRBJ2-7 and V is TRBV18; 7 bases map to TRBD1. The CDR3 extends over 14 amino acids. Germline V gene data show CDR1 as KGHSH and CDR2 as LQKENI. V lost 4 bases to trimming and J lost 2 bases; unmatched junction nucleotides: 5. CDR3 nucleotides: TGTGCCAGCTCACTAGGACAGGTCACCTACGAGCAGTACTTC. Its protein is CASSLGQVTYEQYF.

The rearrangement joins TRBV15 to TRBJ1-5, with 8 bases identical to TRBD1. V lost 0 bases to trimming and J lost 5 bases; unmatched junction nucleotides: 3. CDR1 and CDR2 from the germline V gene are LNHNV and YYDKDF (reference sequence). This CDR3 region has 15 residues. DNA of the CDR3: TGTGCCACCAGCAGAGAGACAGGGGATTATCAGCCCCAGCATTTT. Translated: CATSRETGDYQPQHF.

V and J are TRBV6-1 and TRBJ2-7; weak D call: TRBD2 (5 bases). V was trimmed by 0 bases and J by 0 bases, leaving 9 bases between them. The CDR3 is 15 residues long. Per germline, CDR1 MNHNS and CDR2 SASEGT. Written as DNA, the CDR3 is TGTGCCAGCAGTGAAGCGCTGGGGAGCTCCTACGAGCAGTACTTC. Protein: CASSEALGSSYEQYF.

The chain has TRBV30 and TRBJ2-7; maybe TRBD1 (5 bases). The germline V gene encodes CDR1 GTSNPN and CDR2 SVGIG (reference sequence). The CDR3 is 13 residues long. The V end lost 0 bases, the J end lost 5 bases, and 11 bases lay between the germline ends. CDR3 residues: CAWSVNPRDEQYF. CDR3 bases: TGTGCCTGGAGTGTAAACCCCAGGGACGAGCAGTACTTC.

The chain links TRBV19 to TRBJ2-2; a possible D gene is TRBD2 (6 bases). This CDR3 region has 15 residues. V was shortened by 5 bases and J by 4 bases, with 14 bases between the two germline ends. The germline V gene encodes CDR1 LNHDA and CDR2 SQIVND (reference sequence). CDR3 residues: CASSRETGSTGELFF. CDR3 nucleotides: TGTGCCAGTAGTCGGGAGACGGGTAGCACCGGGGAGCTGTTTTTT. The full variable domain, in which reference TRBV19 and TRBJ2-2 provide the parts outside the CDR3, is DGGITQSPKYLFRKEGQNVTLSCEQNLNHDAMYWYRQDPGQGLRLIYYSQIVNDFQKGDIAEGYSVSREKKESFPLTVTSAQKNPTAFYLCASSRETGSTGELFFGEGSRLTVL.

The chain couples TRBV5-4 to TRBJ2-3; D not resolved. V lost 1 base, J lost 5 bases, and 11 bases lay in between. There are 14 residues in the CDR3. Germline V gene lookup returns CDR1 SGHNT and CDR2 YYREEE (reference sequence). The CDR3 is CASSLSPFGDTQYF. CDR3 DNA: TGTGCCAGCAGCTTGAGTCCTTTCGGAGATACGCAGTATTTT. Full variable domain (missing parts from reference TRBV5-4 and TRBJ2-3): ETGVTQSPTHLIKTRGQQVTLRCSSQSGHNTVSWYQQALGQGPQFIFQYYREEENGRGNFPPRFSGLQFPNYSSELNVNALELDDSALYLCASSLSPFGDTQYFGPGTRLTVL.

As to this clone: Germline is not matched at one junction end, which may reflect a read error. J is TRBJ2-1 and V is TRBV29-1; 7 bases fit TRBD1. The CDR3 has 12 residues. CDR1 is SQVTM and CDR2 is ANQGSEA in the germline V gene. CDR3 amino acids: CSGMMGQFVEIF. In nucleotides, the CDR3 is TGCAGCGGGATGATGGGACAGTTTGTAGAGATCTTC.

This clone was counted a single time. V usage is TRBV11-3 and J usage is TRBJ2-1, with D possibly being TRBD2 (6 bases). The length of the CDR3 is 16 residues. Trimming stripped 4 bases from V and 5 bases from J, with 18 bases between. Germline V gives CDR1 SGHNT, CDR2 YENEEA. The CDR3 DNA is TGTGCCAGCAGCTCAGATACTATAGCGGAGGACAATGAGCAGTTCTTC. It encodes CASSSDTIAEDNEQFF.

The V and J genes are TRBV4-3 and TRBJ1-6, with TRBD1 as a possible D gene (5 bases). V was shortened by 3 bases and J by 4 bases, with 16 bases between the two germline ends. Per germline, CDR1 LGHNA and CDR2 YSLEER. CDR3 length: 17 residues. This CDR3 is CASSQAPRGGYNSPLHF. CDR3 coding DNA: TGCGCCAGCAGCCAGGCCCCTCGGGGGGGTTATAATTCACCCCTCCACTTT.

The J gene is TRBJ1-6, the V gene TRBV28; D not resolved. This CDR3 is built from 15 residues. V was pared by 3 bases and J by 2 bases, with 8 bases between. CDR1 is MDHEN and CDR2 is SYDVKM in the germline V gene. The chain's CDR3 is CASSLGGPYNSPLHF. The CDR3 nucleotides are TGTGCCAGCAGTTTGGGTGGGCCCTATAATTCACCCCTCCACTTT.

CDR3 sequence: CASSYAQYTGELFF. The CDR3 coding sequence is TGTGCCAGCAGTTACGCACAGTACACCGGGGAGCTGTTTTTT. This rearrangement joins TRBV6-5 to TRBJ2-2; D not resolved. The ends were cut back, 2 bases at V and 3 bases at J, with 7 bases in the middle. The CDR3 length is 14 residues. Germline values: CDR1 MNHEY, CDR2 SVGAGI.

V and J are TRBV5-6 and TRBJ2-1, with TRBD1 matching 9 bases. CDR1 and CDR2 (germline): SGHDT, YYEEEE. The CDR3 has 16 amino acids. Losses at the gene ends were 5 bases for V and 6 bases for J; bases not matched to a gene: 12. The CDR3 reads CASSTGQGKGGNEQFF. The CDR3 DNA follows: TGTGCCAGCAGTACGGGACAGGGAAAGGGAGGCAATGAGCAGTTCTTC.

This clone came up a few times. The genes are TRBV19 and TRBJ2-1, with TRBD2 matching 11 bases. In germline, CDR1 is LNHDA, CDR2 SQIVND (reference sequence). Trimming took 4 bases from V and 9 from J; bases not matched to a gene: 5. This CDR3 is built from 14 residues. The CDR3 DNA reads as TGTGCCAGTAGTACGACTAGCGGGATTGGTGAGCAGTTCTTC. Amino acids: CASSTTSGIGEQFF.

This clone was counted a few times. V usage is TRBV12-5 and J usage is TRBJ1-1, with D unclear. The V gene's germline CDR1 is LGHNT and CDR2 FRNRAP. V shed 1 base and J shed 0 bases, with 12 bases lying between them. The CDR3 runs to 16 residues. In nucleotides, the CDR3 is TGTGCTAGTGGTTTGGGGCATATTATCATGAACACTGAAGCTTTCTTT. This translates into CASGLGHIIMNTEAFF.

The chain combines TRBV7-3 with TRBJ1-6, with D tentatively TRBD1 (5 bases). This CDR3 is 15 amino acids long. The germline V gene has CDR1 SGHTA and CDR2 FQGTGA. The V end lost 0 bases, the J end lost 7 bases, and 10 bases lay between the germline ends. The CDR3 DNA sequence: TGTGCCAGCAGCTTAACGGCAGGGATAAATTCACCCCTCCACTTT. It is translated as CASSLTAGINSPLHF.

The chain links TRBV18 to TRBJ2-7, with 10 bases matching TRBD2. V gave up 3 bases and J gave up 1 base; unmatched junction bases: 3. CDR1 KGHSH and CDR2 LQKENI come from the germline V gene. The length of the CDR3 is 15 residues. Here the CDR3 reads CASSPGLARSYEQYF. The CDR3 bases are TGTGCCAGCTCACCGGGACTAGCGAGATCCTACGAGCAGTACTTC.

J is TRBJ2-5 and V is TRBV30; 8 bases match TRBD2. The CDR3 consists of 15 residues. V was pared by 5 bases and J by 2 bases, with 10 bases of the junction left unmatched. Germline V gene sequence: CDR1 GTSNPN, CDR2 SVGIG (reference sequence). Here the CDR3 reads CAWFGIRGRQETQYF. In DNA, the CDR3 is TGTGCCTGGTTCGGGATTCGCGGGAGGCAAGAGACCCAGTACTTC.

This clone occurred once. This rearrangement joins TRBV12-3 or TRBV12-4 to TRBJ1-1; D may be TRBD1 (5 bases). V was shortened by 6 bases and J by 4 bases, with 12 bases between the two germline ends. This CDR3 comprises 13 residues. CDR3 loop: CASSPAGGTEAFF. CDR3 nucleotide sequence: TGTGCCAGCAGCCCAGCGGGGGGCACTGAAGCTTTCTTT.

This clone was counted between two and nine times. The rearrangement uses TRBV28 and TRBJ2-1; the D is unclear. The germline V gene encodes CDR1 MDHEN and CDR2 SYDVKM. Between the trimmed V and J ends, which lost 7 bases and 6 bases, there was a span of 19 bases. This CDR3 has 15 residues. The CDR3, as DNA: TGTGCCAGCAAGAAGGCCTATGAGCGTAGCAATGAGCAGTTCTTC. As protein: CASKKAYERSNEQFF.